These 13 T cell receptor beta chains originate from one sample sequenced in a study of long-term antiretroviral therapy in people with HIV. Survey level was the resolution at which the v3.0 immunoSEQ assay ran. Generated by immunoSEQ multiplex PCR, the TCRdb table keeps only in-frame clones and is missing some. Among about 50,000 clones listed, around 80% were seen once. The source was unsorted PBMCs, collected 0.8 years after starting antiretroviral therapy. The receptors were gathered from a woman between 18 and 30 years old with HIV.

As for this clone: The junction shows a germline mismatch at one end, possibly a read error. The same CDR3 is also encoded by other DNA sequences in this sample. This chain links TRBV7-3 with TRBJ1-1; 7 nucleotides agree with TRBD1. CDR3 size: 14 residues. The V gene's germline CDR1 is SGHTA and CDR2 FQGTGA. This CDR3 is CASSRGQINTEAFF. Here the CDR3 DNA reads TGCGCCAGCAGCCGGGGACAGATAAACACTGAAGCTTTCTTT. Using reference TRBV7-3 and TRBJ1-1 for the parts outside the CDR3, the full variable domain is GAGVSQTPSNKVTEKGKYVELRCDPISGHTALYWYRQSLGQGPEFLIYFQGTGAADDSGLPNDRFFAVRPEGSVSTLKIQRTERGDSAVYLCASSRGQINTEAFFGQGTRLTVV.

This chain uses TRBV25-1 with TRBJ1-2, with D possibly TRBD1 on 6 matching bases. V gave up 4 bases and J gave up 8 bases, with 23 bases separating them. CDR3 length: 16 residues. From germline, CDR1 is MGHDK and CDR2 SYGVNS. The chain's CDR3 is CASSAPGSLTGTGYTF. The CDR3 DNA sequence: TGTGCCAGCAGTGCACCCGGAAGTCTAACAGGGACCGGCTACACCTTC.

This clone was counted between two and nine times. V is TRBV7-3 and J is TRBJ2-7, with D perhaps TRBD2 (5 bases). V was cut by 1 base and J by 7 bases, with 14 bases left in between. Germline lookup yields CDR1 SGHTA and CDR2 FQGTGA. CDR3 length: 14 amino acids. CDR3 sequence reads: CASSLRGNRMEQYF. The CDR3 DNA sequence: TGTGCCAGCAGCTTAAGAGGGAACCGTATGGAGCAGTACTTC.

The chain has TRBV7-3 and TRBJ2-5; TRBD2 agrees at 8 bases. With V trimmed by 6 bases and J by 5 bases, 11 bases remained unmatched. The CDR3 consists of 15 residues. Germline-derived CDR1 and CDR2 are SGHTA and FQGTGA. The CDR3 nucleotides are TGTGCCAGCAGTTCCCGGGGGGGCCGATGGGAGACCCAGTACTTC. The encoded protein is CASSSRGGRWETQYF.

CDR3 nucleotide sequence: TGTGCCAGCAGTGAAGAGGGGAGGTACACTGAAGCTTTCTTT. Translation gives CASSEEGRYTEAFF. The gene calls are TRBV25-1 and TRBJ1-1; D may be TRBD1 (5 bases). Deletions cut 2 bases from V and 3 bases from J, with 10 bases between. In germline, CDR1 is MGHDK, CDR2 SYGVNS. The CDR3 covers 14 residues.

The chain joins TRBV15 to TRBJ2-3; D may be TRBD1 (6 bases). Trimming removed 0 bases from V and 3 bases from J, with 10 bases in between. From germline, CDR1 is LNHNV and CDR2 YYDKDF (reference sequence). The CDR3 sequence is 15 residues long. Written as DNA, the CDR3 is TGTGCCACCAGCAGAGACCGACAGGTTACAGATACGCAGTATTTT. Its translation: CATSRDRQVTDTQYF.

This chain uses TRBV27 with TRBJ1-5; tentatively, D is TRBD1 (5 bases). There are 15 residues in the CDR3. The V end lost 0 bases, the J end lost 0 bases, and 6 bases lay between the germline ends. Germline CDR1 reads MNHEY; CDR2 reads SMNVEV (reference sequence). CDR3 bases: TGTGCCAGCAGTTTATCCCAGGGTAGCAATCAGCCCCAGCATTTT. Translated: CASSLSQGSNQPQHF.

This clone has just one count. The V and J genes are TRBV28 and TRBJ2-7; the match to TRBD2 covers 11 bases. The CDR3 has 17 residues. Germline CDR1 and CDR2: MDHEN and SYDVKM. Trimming took 6 bases from V and 2 from J; bases not matched to a gene: 12. This chain's CDR3 is CASRTTKGLAGTYEQYF. CDR3 nucleotides: TGTGCCAGCAGAACCACTAAAGGACTAGCGGGTACCTACGAGCAGTACTTC.

The genes are TRBV4-1 and TRBJ1-5; D gene ambiguous. V lost 4 bases, J lost 0 bases, and 10 bases lay in between. CDR3 size: 15 residues. Germline CDR1 and CDR2: MGHRA and YSYEKL. CDR3 in DNA: TGCGCCAGCAGCCTCCGGGAGGATAGCAATCAGCCCCAGCATTTT. Translation gives CASSLREDSNQPQHF.

The chain recombines TRBV6-1 with TRBJ2-5, with a weak D call TRBD1 (5 bases). The germline CDR1 and CDR2 sequences are MNHNS and SASEGT. The V gene lost 3 bases and the J gene lost 4 bases, with 6 bases spanning the gap. The CDR3 has 12 residues. The CDR3 region has the DNA TGTGCCAGCAGTGAGCAGGGAGAGACCCAGTACTTC. Protein product: CASSEQGETQYF.

V is TRBV15 and J is TRBJ2-7; 8 bases align to TRBD2. The germline gives CDR1 LNHNV, CDR2 YYDKDF (reference sequence). V was pared by 2 bases and J by 7 bases, with 10 bases of the junction left unmatched. The length of the CDR3 is 15 residues. The CDR3 sequence is CATSRTGLGGGEQYF. The CDR3 DNA follows: TGTGCCACCAGCAGAACGGGACTAGGAGGCGGGGAGCAGTACTTC.

The gene calls are TRBV14 and TRBJ2-2; 7 positions match TRBD1. V lost 4 bases to trimming and J lost 3 bases; unmatched junction nucleotides: 5. The CDR3 contains 15 residues. CDR1 and CDR2 (germline): SGHDN, FVKESK. CDR3 region: CASSLRDSDTGELFF. CDR3 nucleotide sequence: TGTGCCAGCAGCCTCAGGGACAGCGACACCGGGGAGCTGTTTTTT. Full variable domain (missing parts from reference TRBV14 and TRBJ2-2): EAGVTQFPSHSVIEKGQTVTLRCDPISGHDNLYWYRRVMGKEIKFLLHFVKESKQDESGMPNNRFLAERTGGTYSTLKVQPAELEDSGVYFCASSLRDSDTGELFFGEGSRLTVL.

The gene calls are TRBV28 and TRBJ2-1, with 11 positions matching TRBD2. Germline loops: CDR1 MDHEN, CDR2 SYDVKM. This CDR3 is built from 15 residues. The V segment lost 6 bases and the J segment 5 bases; nucleotides outside the gene matches: 6. CDR3 DNA sequence: TGTGCCAGCAGGTTGGGGACTAGCGGAAACAATGAGCAGTTCTTC. The encoded protein is CASRLGTSGNNEQFF.